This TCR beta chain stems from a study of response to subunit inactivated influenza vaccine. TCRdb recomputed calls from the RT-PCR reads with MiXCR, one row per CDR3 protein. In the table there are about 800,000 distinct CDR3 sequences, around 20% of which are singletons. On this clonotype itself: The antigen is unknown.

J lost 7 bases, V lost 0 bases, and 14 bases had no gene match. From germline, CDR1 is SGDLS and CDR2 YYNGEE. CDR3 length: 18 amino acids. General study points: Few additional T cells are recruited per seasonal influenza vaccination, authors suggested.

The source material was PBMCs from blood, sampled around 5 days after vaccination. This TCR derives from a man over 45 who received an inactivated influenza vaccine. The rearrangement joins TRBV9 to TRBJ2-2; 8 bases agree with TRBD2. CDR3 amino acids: CASSVEWREAALGGELFF. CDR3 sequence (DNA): TGTGCCAGCAGCGTAGAGTGGCGGGAGGCCGCCCTGGGCGGGGAGCTGTTTTTT. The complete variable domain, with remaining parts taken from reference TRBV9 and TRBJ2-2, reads DSGVTQTPKHLITATGQRVTLRCSPRSGDLSVYWYQQSLDQGLQFLIQYYNGEERAKGNILERFSAQQFPDLHSELNLSSLELGDSALYFCASSVEWREAALGGELFFGEGSRLTVL.